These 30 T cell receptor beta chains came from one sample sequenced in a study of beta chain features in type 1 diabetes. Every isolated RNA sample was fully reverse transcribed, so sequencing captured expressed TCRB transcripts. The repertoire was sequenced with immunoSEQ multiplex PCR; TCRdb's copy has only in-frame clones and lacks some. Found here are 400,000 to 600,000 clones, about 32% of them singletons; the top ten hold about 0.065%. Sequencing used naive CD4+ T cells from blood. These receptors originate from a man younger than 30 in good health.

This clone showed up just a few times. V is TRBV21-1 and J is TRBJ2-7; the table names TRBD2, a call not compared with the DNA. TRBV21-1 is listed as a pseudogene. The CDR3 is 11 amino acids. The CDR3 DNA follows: TGTGCCAGCAGGTGGAGCTACGAGCAGTACTTC. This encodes CASRWSYEQYF.

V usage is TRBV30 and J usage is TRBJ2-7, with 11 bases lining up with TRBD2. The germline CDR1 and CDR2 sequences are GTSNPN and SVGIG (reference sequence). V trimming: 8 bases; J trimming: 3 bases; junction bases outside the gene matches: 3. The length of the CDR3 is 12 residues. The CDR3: CARGLAGYEQYF. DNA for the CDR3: TGTGCCCGAGGACTAGCGGGCTACGAGCAGTACTTC.

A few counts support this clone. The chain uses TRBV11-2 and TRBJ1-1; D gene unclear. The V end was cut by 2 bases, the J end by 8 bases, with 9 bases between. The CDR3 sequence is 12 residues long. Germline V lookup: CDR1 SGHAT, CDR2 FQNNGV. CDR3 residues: CASSLRPVEAFF. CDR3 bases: TGTGCCAGCAGCTTACGGCCGGTCGAAGCTTTCTTT.

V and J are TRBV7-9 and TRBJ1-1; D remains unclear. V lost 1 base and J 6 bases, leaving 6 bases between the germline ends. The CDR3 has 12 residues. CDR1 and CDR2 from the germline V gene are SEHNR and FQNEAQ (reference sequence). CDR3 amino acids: CASSLVYPEAFF. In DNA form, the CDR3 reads TGTGCCAGCAGCTTAGTCTACCCTGAAGCTTTCTTT.

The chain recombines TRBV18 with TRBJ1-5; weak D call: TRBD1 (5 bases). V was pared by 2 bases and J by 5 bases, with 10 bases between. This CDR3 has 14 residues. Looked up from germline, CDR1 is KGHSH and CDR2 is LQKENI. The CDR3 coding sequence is TGTGCCAGCTCACCAGTGCAGGGATATCAGCCCCAGCATTTT. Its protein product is CASSPVQGYQPQHF. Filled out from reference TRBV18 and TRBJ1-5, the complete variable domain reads NAGVMQNPRHLVRRRGQEARLRCSPMKGHSHVYWYRQLPEEGLKFMVYLQKENIIDESGMPKERFSAEFPKEGPSILRIQQVVRGDSAAYFCASSPVQGYQPQHFGDGTRLSIL.

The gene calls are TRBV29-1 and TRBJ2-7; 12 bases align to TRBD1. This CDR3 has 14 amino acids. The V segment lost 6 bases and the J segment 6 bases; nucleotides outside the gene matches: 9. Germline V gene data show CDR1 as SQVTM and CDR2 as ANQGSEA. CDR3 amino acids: CSVASGTGGREQYF. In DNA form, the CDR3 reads TGCAGCGTGGCCTCCGGGACAGGGGGCCGCGAGCAGTACTTC.

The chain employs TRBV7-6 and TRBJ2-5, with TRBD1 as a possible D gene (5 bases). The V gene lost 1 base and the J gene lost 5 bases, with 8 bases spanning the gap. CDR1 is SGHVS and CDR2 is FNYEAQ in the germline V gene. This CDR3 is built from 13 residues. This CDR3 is CASSLGQIETQYF. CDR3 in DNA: TGTGCCAGCAGCTTAGGACAGATCGAGACCCAGTACTTC.

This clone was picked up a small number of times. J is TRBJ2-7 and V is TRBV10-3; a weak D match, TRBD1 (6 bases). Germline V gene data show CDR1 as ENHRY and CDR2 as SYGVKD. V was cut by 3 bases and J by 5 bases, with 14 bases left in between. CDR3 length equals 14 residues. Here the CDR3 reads CAISESGDGHEQYF. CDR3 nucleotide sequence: TGTGCCATCAGTGAATCAGGGGACGGTCACGAGCAGTACTTC.

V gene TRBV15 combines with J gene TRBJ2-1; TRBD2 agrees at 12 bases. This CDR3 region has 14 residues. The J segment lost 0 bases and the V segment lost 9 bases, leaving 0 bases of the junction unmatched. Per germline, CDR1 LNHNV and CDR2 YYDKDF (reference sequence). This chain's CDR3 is CATTSGSSYNEQFF. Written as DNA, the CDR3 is TGTGCCACGACTAGCGGGAGCTCCTACAATGAGCAGTTCTTC.

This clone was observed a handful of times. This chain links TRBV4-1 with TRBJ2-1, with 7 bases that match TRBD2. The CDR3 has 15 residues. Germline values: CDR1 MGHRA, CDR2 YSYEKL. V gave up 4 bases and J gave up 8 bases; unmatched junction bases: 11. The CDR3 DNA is TGCGCCAGCAGCCCCATCGGGGGGTCGGTAGATGAGCAGTTCTTC. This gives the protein CASSPIGGSVDEQFF.

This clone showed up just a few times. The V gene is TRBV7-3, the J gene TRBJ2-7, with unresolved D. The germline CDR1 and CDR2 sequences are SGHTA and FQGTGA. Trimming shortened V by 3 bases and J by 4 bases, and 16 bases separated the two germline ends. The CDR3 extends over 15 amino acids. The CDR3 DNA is TGTGCCAGCAGCTTTAGACCCAACCCGATGTACGAGCAGTACTTC. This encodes CASSFRPNPMYEQYF. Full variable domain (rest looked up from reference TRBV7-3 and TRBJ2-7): GAGVSQTPSNKVTEKGKYVELRCDPISGHTALYWYRQSLGQGPEFLIYFQGTGAADDSGLPNDRFFAVRPEGSVSTLKIQRTERGDSAVYLCASSFRPNPMYEQYFGPGTRLTVT.

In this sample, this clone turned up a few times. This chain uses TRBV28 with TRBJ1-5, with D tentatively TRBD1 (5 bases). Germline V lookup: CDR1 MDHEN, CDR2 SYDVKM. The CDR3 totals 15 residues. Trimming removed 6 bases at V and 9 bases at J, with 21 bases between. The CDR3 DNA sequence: TGTGCCAGCAGCGTCTCTTGGACTGGGGCAGGGCCCCAGCATTTT. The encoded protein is CASSVSWTGAGPQHF.

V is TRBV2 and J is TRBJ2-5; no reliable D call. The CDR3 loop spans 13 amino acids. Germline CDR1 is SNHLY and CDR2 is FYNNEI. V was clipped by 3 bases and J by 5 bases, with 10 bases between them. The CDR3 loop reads CASSEFGGETQYF. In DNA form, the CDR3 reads TGTGCCAGCAGTGAGTTCGGCGGCGAGACCCAGTACTTC.

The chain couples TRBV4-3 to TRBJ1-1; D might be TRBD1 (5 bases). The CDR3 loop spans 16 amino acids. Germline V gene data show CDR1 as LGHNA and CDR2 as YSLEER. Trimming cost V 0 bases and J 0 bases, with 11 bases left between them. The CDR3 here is CASSQDSSGMNTEAFF. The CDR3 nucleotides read TGCGCCAGCAGCCAAGATTCATCAGGGATGAACACTGAAGCTTTCTTT.

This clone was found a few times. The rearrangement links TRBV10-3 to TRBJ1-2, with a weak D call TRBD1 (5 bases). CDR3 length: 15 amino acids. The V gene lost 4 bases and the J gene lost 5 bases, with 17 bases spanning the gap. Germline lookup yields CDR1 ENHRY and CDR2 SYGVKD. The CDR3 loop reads CAISGSVQEGYGYTF. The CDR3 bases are TGTGCCATCAGTGGGTCGGTACAGGAGGGATATGGCTACACCTTC.

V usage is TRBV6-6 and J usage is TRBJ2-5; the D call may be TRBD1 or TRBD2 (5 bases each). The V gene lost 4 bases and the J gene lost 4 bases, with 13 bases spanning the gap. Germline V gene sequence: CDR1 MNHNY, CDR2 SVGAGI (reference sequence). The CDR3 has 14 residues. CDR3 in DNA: TGTGCCAGCAGTTCTGCTGGGACGCGAGAGACCCAGTACTTC. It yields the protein CASSSAGTRETQYF.

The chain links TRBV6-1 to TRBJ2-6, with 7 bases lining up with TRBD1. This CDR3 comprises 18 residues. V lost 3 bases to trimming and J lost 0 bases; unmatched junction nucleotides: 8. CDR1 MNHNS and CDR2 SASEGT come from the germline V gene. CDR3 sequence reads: CASSDRDSLFSGANVLTF. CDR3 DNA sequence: TGTGCCAGCAGTGACCGGGACAGCCTTTTCTCTGGGGCCAACGTCCTGACTTTC.

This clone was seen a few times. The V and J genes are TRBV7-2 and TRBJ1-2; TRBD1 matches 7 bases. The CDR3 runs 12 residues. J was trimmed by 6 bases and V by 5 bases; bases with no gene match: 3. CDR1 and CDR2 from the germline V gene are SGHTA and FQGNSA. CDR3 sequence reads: CASSATGNGYTF. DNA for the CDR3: TGTGCCAGCAGCGCGACAGGGAATGGCTACACCTTC.

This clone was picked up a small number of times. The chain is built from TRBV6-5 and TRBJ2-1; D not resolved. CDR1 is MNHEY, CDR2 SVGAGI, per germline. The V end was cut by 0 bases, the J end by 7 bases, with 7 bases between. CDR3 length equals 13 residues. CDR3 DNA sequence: TGTGCCAGCAGTTACTCTAAGACGAATGAGCAGTTCTTC. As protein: CASSYSKTNEQFF.

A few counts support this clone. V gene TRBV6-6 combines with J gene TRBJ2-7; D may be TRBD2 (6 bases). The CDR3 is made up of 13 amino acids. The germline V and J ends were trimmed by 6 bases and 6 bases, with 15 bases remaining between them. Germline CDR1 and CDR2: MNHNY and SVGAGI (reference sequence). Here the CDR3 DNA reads TGTGCCAGCAGGGATCAGATCGGGAGCGAGCAGTACTTC. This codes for CASRDQIGSEQYF.

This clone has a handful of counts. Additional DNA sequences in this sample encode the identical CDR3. CDR3 bases: TGTGCCAGCAGGGGACAGGGTAGGGAGACCCAGTACTTC. Translation gives CASRGQGRETQYF. The gene calls are TRBV28 and TRBJ2-5; 9 bases line up with TRBD1. Unmatched junction bases numbered 4, after V lost 6 bases and J lost 5 bases. The CDR3 covers 13 residues. Germline V CDR1 and CDR2: MDHEN, SYDVKM.

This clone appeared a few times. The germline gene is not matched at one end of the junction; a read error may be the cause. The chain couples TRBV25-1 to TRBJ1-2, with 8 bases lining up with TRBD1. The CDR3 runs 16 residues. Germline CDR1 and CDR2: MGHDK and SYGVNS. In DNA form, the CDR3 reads TGTGCCTGCAGTGGGGCCGGACAGGGTTCCGCCTATGGCTACACCTTC. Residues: CACSGAGQGSAYGYTF.

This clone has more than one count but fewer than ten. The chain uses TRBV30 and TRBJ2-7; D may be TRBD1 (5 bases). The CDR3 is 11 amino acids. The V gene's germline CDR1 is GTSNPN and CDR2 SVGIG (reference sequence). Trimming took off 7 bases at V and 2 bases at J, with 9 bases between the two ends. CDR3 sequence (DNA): TGTGCCTTAGGGGCGGCCTACGAGCAGTACTTC. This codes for CALGAAYEQYF.

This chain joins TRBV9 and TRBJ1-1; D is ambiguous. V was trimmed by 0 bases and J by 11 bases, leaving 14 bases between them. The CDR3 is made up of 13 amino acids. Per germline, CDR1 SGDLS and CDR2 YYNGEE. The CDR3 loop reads CASSVGGREKAFF. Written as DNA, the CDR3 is TGTGCCAGCAGCGTAGGTGGCAGAGAGAAGGCTTTCTTT.

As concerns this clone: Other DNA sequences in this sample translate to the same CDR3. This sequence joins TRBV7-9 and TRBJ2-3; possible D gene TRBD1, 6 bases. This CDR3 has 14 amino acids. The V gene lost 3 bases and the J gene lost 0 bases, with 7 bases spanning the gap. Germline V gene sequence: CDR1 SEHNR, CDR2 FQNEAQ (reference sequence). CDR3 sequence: CASSLTGSTDTQYF. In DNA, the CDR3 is TGTGCCAGCAGCTTGACAGGAAGCACAGATACGCAGTATTTT.

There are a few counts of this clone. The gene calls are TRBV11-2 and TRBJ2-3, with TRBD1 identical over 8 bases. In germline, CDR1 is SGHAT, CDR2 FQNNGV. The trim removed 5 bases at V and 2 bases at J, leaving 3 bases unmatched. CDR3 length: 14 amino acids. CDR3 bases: TGTGCCAGCAGCCCGGACAGGGCCACAGATACGCAGTATTTT. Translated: CASSPDRATDTQYF.

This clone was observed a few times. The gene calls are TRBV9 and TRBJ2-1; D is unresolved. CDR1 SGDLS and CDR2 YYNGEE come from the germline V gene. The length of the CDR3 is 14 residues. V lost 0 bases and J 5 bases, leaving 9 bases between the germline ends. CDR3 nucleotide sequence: TGTGCCAGCAGCGTAGTAGGCAAAGACAATGAGCAGTTCTTC. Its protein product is CASSVVGKDNEQFF.

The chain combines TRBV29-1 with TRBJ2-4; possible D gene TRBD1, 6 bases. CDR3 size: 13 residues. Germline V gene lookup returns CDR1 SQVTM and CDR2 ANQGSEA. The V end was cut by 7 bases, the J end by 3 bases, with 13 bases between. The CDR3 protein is CSASQGNKNIQYF. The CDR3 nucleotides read TGCAGCGCCTCCCAGGGGAACAAAAACATTCAGTACTTC. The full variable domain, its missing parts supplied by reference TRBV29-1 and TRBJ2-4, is SAVISQKPSRDICQRGTSLTIQCQVDSQVTMMFWYRQQPGQSLTLIATANQGSEATYESGFVIDKFPISRPNLTFSTLTVSNMSPEDSSIYLCSASQGNKNIQYFGAGTRLSVL.

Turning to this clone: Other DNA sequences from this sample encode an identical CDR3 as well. CDR3 region: CASSVTSGSYNEQFF. The CDR3 bases are TGTGCCAGCAGCGTTACTAGCGGTTCCTACAATGAGCAGTTCTTC. The chain couples TRBV9 to TRBJ2-1, with 8 bases matching TRBD2. Germline trimming cut 2 bases from V and 1 base from J; bases unmatched to any gene: 2. The CDR3 runs 15 residues. In germline, CDR1 is SGDLS, CDR2 YYNGEE.

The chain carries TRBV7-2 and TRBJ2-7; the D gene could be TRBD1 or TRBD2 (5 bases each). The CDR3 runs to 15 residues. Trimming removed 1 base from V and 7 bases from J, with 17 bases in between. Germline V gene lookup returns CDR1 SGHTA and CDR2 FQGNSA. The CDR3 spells CASSLGWGLGPEQYF. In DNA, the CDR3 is TGTGCCAGCAGCTTAGGTTGGGGGTTGGGGCCGGAGCAGTACTTC.